Given below is one T cell receptor beta chain in context. The data belong to a study of radiation and T cells in renal cell carcinoma. Sample time point: baseline pretreatment blood. As to treatment: 15 Gy SBRT to primary tumor, nephrectomy 4 weeks later. The assay was immunoSEQ multiplex PCR, and TCRdb's table has in-frame clones only and misses some. This sample yields roughly 150,000 clones, of which about nine tenths are seen a single time; 4.1% belongs to the top ten. The V segment lost 4 bases and the J segment 4 bases; nucleotides outside the gene matches: 3. Germline CDR1 reads SGHNT; CDR2 reads YYREEE (reference sequence). The CDR3 is made up of 14 amino acids.

The chain is built from TRBV5-4 and TRBJ1-2, with TRBD1 matching 11 bases. The sequence came from a woman aged 70 to 79 with renal cell carcinoma. The input for sequencing was blood, taken from a patient whose treatment included radiotherapy and nephrectomy. The CDR3 coding sequence is TGTGCCAGCAGCCGGGACAGGGGGTCCTATGGCTACACCTTC. Encoded protein: CASSRDRGSYGYTF.